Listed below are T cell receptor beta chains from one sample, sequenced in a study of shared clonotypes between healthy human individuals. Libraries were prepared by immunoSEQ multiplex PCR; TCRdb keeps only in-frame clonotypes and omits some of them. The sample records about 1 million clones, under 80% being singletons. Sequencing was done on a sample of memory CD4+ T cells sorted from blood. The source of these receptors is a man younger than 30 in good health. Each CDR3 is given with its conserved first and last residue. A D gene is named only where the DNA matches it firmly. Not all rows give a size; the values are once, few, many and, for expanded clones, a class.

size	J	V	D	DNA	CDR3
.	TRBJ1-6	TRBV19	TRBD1	TGTGCCAGTACCATTTCGGGACAGGGCTTCTCACCCCTCCACTTT	CASTISGQGFSPLHF
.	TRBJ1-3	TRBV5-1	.	TGCGCCAGCAGCTTAAACGGGGGGTCCGGAAACACCATATATTTT	CASSLNGGSGNTIYF
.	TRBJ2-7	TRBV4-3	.	TGCGCCAGCAGCCAAGATCTCGAGGTACCGCCCTACGAGCAGTACTTC	CASSQDLEVPPYEQYF
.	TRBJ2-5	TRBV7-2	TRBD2	TGTGCCAGCAGCTTAGGGGGCGGGAGGGAAGAGACCCAGTACTTC	CASSLGGGREETQYF
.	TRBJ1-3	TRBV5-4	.	TGTGCCAGCAGCGTGGGGTTAAACACCATATATTTT	CASSVGLNTIYF
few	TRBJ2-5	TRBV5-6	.	TGTGCCAGCAGCTTCCCCGGGTCCGGGACCCAGTACTTC	CASSFPGSGTQYF
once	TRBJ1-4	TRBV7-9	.	TGTGCCAGCAGCTTCGGCGAGGCAACTAATGAAAAACTGTTTTTT	CASSFGEATNEKLFF
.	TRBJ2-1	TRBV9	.	TGTGCCAGCAGCGTAACCTCGGCGGCGGGGATCCATGAGCAGTTCTTC	CASSVTSAAGIHEQFF
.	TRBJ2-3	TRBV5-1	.	TGCGCCAGCAATCGAGGTAGCACAGATACGCAGTATTTT	CASNRGSTDTQYF
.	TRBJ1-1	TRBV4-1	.	TGCGCCACCCGCAGGGGTTCCGACACTGAAGCTTTCTTT	CATRRGSDTEAFF
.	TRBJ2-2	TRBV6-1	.	TGTGCCAGCACGAATAGCCAGGGGTACACCGGGGAGCTGTTTTTT	CASTNSQGYTGELFF
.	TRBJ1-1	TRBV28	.	TGTGCCAGCAGTTCACGTCCAGGTCGGGGGAACACTGAAGCTTTCTTT	CASSSRPGRGNTEAFF
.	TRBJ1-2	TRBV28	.	TGTGCCAGCAGCACGTATAATACCTATGGCTACACCTTC	CASSTYNTYGYTF
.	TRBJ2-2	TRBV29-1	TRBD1	TGCAGCAGCCGACAGGGAATCACCGGGGAGCTGTTTTTT	CSSRQGITGELFF
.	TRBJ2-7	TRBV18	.	TGTGCCAGCTCATTCAGGGGCGAGCAGTACTTC	CASSFRGEQYF
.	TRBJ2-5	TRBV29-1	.	TGCAGCGTTGTCAGGATGTACCAAGAGACCCAGTACTTC	CSVVRMYQETQYF
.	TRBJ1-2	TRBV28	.	TGTGCCAGCAGCCTCAGGGAAGCTGGCTACACCTTC	CASSLREAGYTF
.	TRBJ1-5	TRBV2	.	TGTGCCAGCAGTGAGGGGGGTGGTCAGCCCCAGCATTTT	CASSEGGGQPQHF
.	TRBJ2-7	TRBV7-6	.	TGTGCCAGCAGCTTCACAGCCGGGGTCTACGAGCAGTACTTC	CASSFTAGVYEQYF
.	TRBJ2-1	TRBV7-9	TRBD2	TGTGCCAGCAGCCGTCTAGCGGGGGGGCGGAATGAGCAGTTCTTC	CASSRLAGGRNEQFF
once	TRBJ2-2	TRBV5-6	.	TGTGCCAGCAGCTTGGGCACAGGGTCCGGGGAGCTGTTTTTT	CASSLGTGSGELFF